This entry concerns a single T cell receptor beta chain. Its antigen is as yet unknown. Patients having Susac syndrome satisfied recently defined diagnostic criteria for definite or probable disease. The data were obtained in a study of CD8 T cells in Susac syndrome. About the research overall: Susac syndrome patients were untreated, on corticosteroids with some adding intravenous immunoglobulin, or on intravenous immunoglobulin only.

With random hexamers, reverse transcription was performed on about 0.5 to 1 ug of RNA. The method of amplification for TCR beta CDR3 was immunoSEQ multiplex PCR, covering 54 Vbeta and 13 Jbeta. TCRdb re-analysed the immunoSEQ multiplex PCR reads in MiXCR, keeping a single row per CDR3 protein. The sample records approximately 260,000 distinct CDR3 sequences, about 96% being singletons. CDR3 length equals 15 residues. Trimming took off 1 base at V and 4 bases at J, with 12 bases between the two ends. The germline CDR1 and CDR2 sequences are SGHDN and FVKESK. Study-wide points: The relatively small number of individuals in the TCR sequencing and HLA analysis was acknowledged by the study.

This sequence joins TRBV14 and TRBJ2-3; D gene ambiguous. Sequenced material: CD4+ T cells from PBMCs. The receptor comes from a human donor with Susac syndrome. DNA of the CDR3: TGTGCCAGCAGCCAAGCGGGCTTGCTGCCAGATACGCAGTATTTT. Translating gives CASSQAGLLPDTQYF.